Described below is a single TCR beta chain sequence and its context. Distinct nucleotide sequences in the sample also encode this CDR3. Only in-frame clones appear in the TCRdb table, and some are missing; sequencing was by immunoSEQ multiplex PCR. The sample includes 100,000 or so clones, 91% of them seen just once. This sample is drawn from a study of blood T cell repertoires in COVID-19. This receptor was identified in a man aged 45-65 years with acute or convalescent COVID-19. The source material was peripheral blood.

The CDR3 is CASSPRGETQYF. The CDR3 DNA sequence: TGTGCCAGCTCACCGAGAGGAGAGACCCAGTACTTC. The chain couples TRBV18 to TRBJ2-5; unclear D gene. V lost 3 bases and J 4 bases, leaving 6 bases between the germline ends. Germline CDR1 reads KGHSH; CDR2 reads LQKENI. The CDR3 length is 12 residues. The full variable domain, its missing parts supplied by reference TRBV18 and TRBJ2-5, is NAGVMQNPRHLVRRRGQEARLRCSPMKGHSHVYWYRQLPEEGLKFMVYLQKENIIDESGMPKERFSAEFPKEGPSILRIQQVVRGDSAAYFCASSPRGETQYFGPGTRLLVL.